Listed below are T cell receptor beta chains from one sample, sequenced in a study of blood T cells in healthy people across ages. Using its own MiXCR run on the 5' RACE reads, TCRdb lists one record per CDR3 protein. This table holds hundreds of thousands of distinct CDR3 sequences, more than 40% found once. Specimen: blood. The origin of the receptors is a woman aged 55 to 70 in good health. The CDR3 runs from the conserved cysteine through the conserved F or W. The D gene is left open where the match is weak. Only part of the rows carry a size: once, few, many, or a class if the clone is expanded.

many,TRBJ1-2,15,TRBV18,TRBD1,CASSPGTGVRYGYTF,TGTGCCAGCTCACCAGGGACAGGGGTTCGCTATGGCTACACCTTC
NA,TRBJ2-2,14,TRBV20-1,TRBD1,CSASTHRGTGELFF,TGCAGTGCATCGACCCACAGGGGTACCGGGGAGCTGTTTTTT
NA,TRBJ1-2,16,TRBV13,NA,CASRKGGDNLSEGYTF,TGTGCCAGCAGGAAAGGGGGGGATAATCTCTCTGAGGGCTACACCTTC
NA,TRBJ1-1,13,TRBV2,NA,CASTRREDSEAFF,TGTGCCAGTACCCGCCGGGAGGACAGTGAAGCTTTCTTT
NA,TRBJ2-5,14,TRBV29-1,TRBD2,CSVAPTTGGETQYF,TGCAGCGTCGCCCCTACTACGGGAGGGGAGACCCAGTACTTC
few,TRBJ1-4,13,TRBV20-1,NA,CSAGDGRNEKLFF,TGCAGTGCTGGCGACGGACGTAATGAAAAACTGTTTTTT
NA,TRBJ2-7,18,TRBV28,TRBD1,CASSWKVQGERTYYEQYF,TGTGCCAGCAGTTGGAAGGTACAGGGGGAACGAACCTACTACGAGCAGTACTTC
NA,TRBJ2-1,16,TRBV6-6,NA,CASSYSTGTSYNEQFF,TGTGCCAGCAGTTACTCGACAGGGACTTCCTACAATGAGCAGTTCTTC
NA,TRBJ2-1,14,TRBV7-2,NA,CASSIRRTDNEQFF,TGTGCCAGCAGCATAAGGCGGACAGACAATGAGCAGTTCTTC
few,TRBJ2-7,14,TRBV20-1,TRBD2,CSAIRGTSGYEQYF,TGCAGTGCTATTAGGGGGACTAGCGGCTACGAGCAGTACTTC
many,TRBJ1-2,11,TRBV29-1,NA,CSVGSGYGYTF,TGCAGCGTTGGTTCGGGCTATGGCTACACCTTC
NA,TRBJ2-1,17,TRBV7-6,NA,CASSISMVWGSHSEQFF,TGTGCCAGCAGCATCTCTATGGTATGGGGCTCACACAGTGAGCAGTTCTTC
NA,TRBJ2-7,14,TRBV20-1,NA,CSARGVLTSYEQYF,TGCAGTGCTAGGGGGGTACTGACCTCCTACGAGCAGTACTTC
NA,TRBJ1-4,18,TRBV6-1,NA,CASSERWIGAGTNEKLFF,TGTGCCAGCAGTGAACGTTGGATAGGGGCTGGGACTAATGAAAAACTGTTTTTT
NA,TRBJ1-4,14,TRBV7-2,TRBD1,CASSRTGNNEKLFF,TGTGCCAGCAGCCGGACAGGGAACAATGAAAAACTGTTTTTT
many,TRBJ2-7,13,TRBV29-1,NA,CSVFGDGGYEQYF,TGCAGCGTTTTTGGGGATGGAGGTTACGAGCAGTACTTC
NA,TRBJ1-2,14,TRBV7-9,NA,CASSVVGGIYGYTF,TGTGCCAGCAGCGTAGTCGGGGGGATCTATGGCTACACCTTC
few,TRBJ2-5,16,TRBV25-1,TRBD2,CASSEGLAGIGETQYF,TGTGCCAGCAGTGAGGGACTAGCGGGAATTGGTGAGACCCAGTACTTC
NA,TRBJ2-3,19,TRBV7-2,NA,CASSLRPARSTRPTDTQYF,TGTGCCAGCAGCTTACGCCCCGCGCGGTCGACAAGACCCACAGATACGCAGTATTTT
few,TRBJ2-7,14,TRBV29-1,TRBD1,CSVEDRNRGYEQYF,TGCAGCGTTGAAGATCGGAACAGGGGGTACGAGCAGTACTTC
NA,TRBJ2-7,13,TRBV24-1,TRBD2,CATSDGRAYEQYF,TGTGCCACCAGTGACGGGAGGGCCTACGAGCAGTACTTC
NA,TRBJ2-4,17,TRBV7-3,TRBD2,CASSRQPDRAGGHIQYF,TGTGCCAGCAGCCGACAACCAGATCGAGCGGGAGGGCACATTCAGTACTTC
few,TRBJ2-5,16,TRBV24-1,NA,CATSDLPGREEETQYF,TGTGCCACCAGTGATTTACCAGGGCGCGAAGAAGAGACCCAGTACTTC
once,TRBJ2-5,15,TRBV28,NA,CASSLLAPQRETQYF,TGTGCCAGCAGTTTACTGGCCCCACAAAGAGAGACCCAGTACTTC
NA,TRBJ2-4,19,TRBV4-3,NA,CAGSQDHLSGQLAKNIQYF,TGCGCCGGCAGCCAAGACCATCTTTCCGGACAGTTAGCCAAAAACATTCAGTACTTC
NA,TRBJ1-2,15,TRBV4-2,NA,CASSQAEEANYGYTF,TGTGCCAGCAGCCAAGCGGAGGAAGCTAACTATGGCTACACCTTC
once,TRBJ1-2,15,TRBV12-3/TRBV12-4,TRBD1,CASSLFGRGTYGYTF,TGTGCCAGCAGTCTTTTCGGCAGGGGGACGTATGGCTACACCTTC
NA,TRBJ2-4,20,TRBV2,TRBD2,CASSRGASGRLTLAKNIQYF,TGTGCCAGCAGCAGAGGGGCTAGCGGGAGACTAACATTAGCCAAAAACATTCAGTACTTC
NA,TRBJ2-5,15,TRBV5-1,NA,CASSLGDILKETQYF,TGCGCCAGCAGCTTGGGGGACATCCTAAAAGAGACCCAGTACTTC
NA,TRBJ1-4,13,TRBV15,NA,CATGTDANEKLFF,TGTGCCACCGGGACGGATGCTAATGAAAAACTGTTTTTT
NA,TRBJ1-1,13,TRBV7-9,NA,CASSVEGGTEAFF,TGTGCCAGCAGCGTTGAGGGGGGCACTGAAGCTTTCTTT
NA,TRBJ2-7,15,TRBV18,TRBD1,CASSPRTGGAYEQYF,TGTGCCAGCTCACCACGGACAGGGGGCGCCTACGAGCAGTACTTC
few,TRBJ2-1,11,TRBV2,NA,CASMRGNEQFF,TGTGCCAGCATGAGGGGTAATGAGCAGTTCTTC
NA,TRBJ2-2,15,TRBV7-2,TRBD2,CASSLATAGAGELFF,TGTGCCAGCAGCTTAGCGACGGCGGGAGCCGGGGAGCTGTTTTTT
few,TRBJ1-2,12,TRBV28,NA,CASSLAQYGYTF,TGTGCCAGCAGCTTAGCGCAGTATGGCTACACCTTC
NA,TRBJ1-1,12,TRBV29-1,NA,CSASDSHTEAFF,TGCAGCGCTTCGGACAGCCACACTGAAGCTTTCTTT
NA,TRBJ1-2,12,TRBV9,NA,CASSVVDYGYTF,TGTGCCAGCAGCGTAGTTGACTATGGCTACACCTTC
NA,TRBJ2-1,15,TRBV5-1,TRBD2,CASSWAGEAYNEQFF,TGCGCCAGCAGCTGGGCGGGAGAGGCCTACAATGAGCAGTTCTTC
NA,TRBJ2-7,13,TRBV7-2,NA,CASSLTHGGEQYF,TGTGCCAGCAGCTTGACCCACGGGGGCGAGCAGTACTTC
NA,TRBJ2-2,15,TRBV2,NA,CASRRGDIQTGELFF,TGTGCCAGCAGAAGAGGGGACATTCAAACCGGGGAGCTGTTTTTT
NA,TRBJ2-7,14,TRBV6-2/TRBV6-3,NA,CASSYQGQYYEQYF,TGTGCCAGCAGTTACCAGGGACAATACTACGAGCAGTACTTC
NA,TRBJ2-7,16,TRBV12-3/TRBV12-4,NA,CASNIEGVGSSYERYF,TGTGCCAGCAACATCGAGGGCGTCGGGAGCTCCTACGAGCGGTACTTC